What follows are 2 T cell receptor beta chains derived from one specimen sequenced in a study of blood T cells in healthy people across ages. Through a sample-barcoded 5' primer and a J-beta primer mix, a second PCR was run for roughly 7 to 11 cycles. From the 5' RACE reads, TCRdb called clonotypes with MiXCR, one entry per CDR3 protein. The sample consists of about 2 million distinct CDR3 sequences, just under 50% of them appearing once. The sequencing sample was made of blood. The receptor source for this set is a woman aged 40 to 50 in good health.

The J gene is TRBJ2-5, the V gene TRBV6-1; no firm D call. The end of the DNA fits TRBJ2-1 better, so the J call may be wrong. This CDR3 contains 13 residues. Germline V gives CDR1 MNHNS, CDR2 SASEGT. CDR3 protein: CASSEIAGETQFF. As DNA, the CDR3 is TGTGCCAGCAGTGAAATAGCTGGAGAGACCCAGTTCTTC.

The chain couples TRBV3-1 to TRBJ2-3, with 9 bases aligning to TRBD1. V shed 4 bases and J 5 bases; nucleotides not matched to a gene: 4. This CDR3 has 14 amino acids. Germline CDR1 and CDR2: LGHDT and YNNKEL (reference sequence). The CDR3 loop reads CASSRKGQGDTQYF. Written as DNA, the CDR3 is TGTGCCAGCAGCCGGAAGGGACAGGGAGATACGCAGTATTTT.